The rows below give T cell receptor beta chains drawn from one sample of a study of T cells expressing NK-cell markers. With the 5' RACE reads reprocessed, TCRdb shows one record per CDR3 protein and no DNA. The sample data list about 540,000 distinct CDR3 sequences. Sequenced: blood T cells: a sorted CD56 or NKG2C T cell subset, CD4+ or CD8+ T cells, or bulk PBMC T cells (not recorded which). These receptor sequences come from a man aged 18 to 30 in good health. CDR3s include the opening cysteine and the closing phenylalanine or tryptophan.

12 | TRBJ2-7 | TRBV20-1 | CSAARTGKEQYF
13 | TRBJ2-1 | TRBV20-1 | CSARAGPGNEQFF
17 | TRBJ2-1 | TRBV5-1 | CASSLAGTGGAYNEQFF
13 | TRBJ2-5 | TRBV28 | CASSQARRETQYF
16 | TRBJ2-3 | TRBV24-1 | CATSDFDGVRTDTQYF
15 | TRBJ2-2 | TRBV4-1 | CASSPPPFNPGELFF
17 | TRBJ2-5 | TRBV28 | CASSLGGGLKIQETQYF
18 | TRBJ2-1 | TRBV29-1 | CSVPSGTSGVGDYNEQFF
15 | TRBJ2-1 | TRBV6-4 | CASSRDRGFVDEQFF
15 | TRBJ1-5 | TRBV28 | CASRGQGTFNQPQHF
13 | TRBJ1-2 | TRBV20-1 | CSAPSQGKDGYTF
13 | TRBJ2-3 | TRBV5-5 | CASSPPLPDTQYF
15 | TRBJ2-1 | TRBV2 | CASSGGTGALNEQFF
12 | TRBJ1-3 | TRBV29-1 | CSGESSGNTIYF
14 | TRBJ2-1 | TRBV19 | CASSIPPWGGEQFF
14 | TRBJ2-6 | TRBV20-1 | CSAPVRSLANVLTF
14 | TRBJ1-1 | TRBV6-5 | CASIHPGGRTEAFF
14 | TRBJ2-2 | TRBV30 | CAWSLRQGTGELFF
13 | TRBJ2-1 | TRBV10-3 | CAISDLLGEAEFF
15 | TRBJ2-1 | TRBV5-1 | CASSFLGTPNNEQFF
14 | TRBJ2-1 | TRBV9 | CASSVAFAGAQQFF
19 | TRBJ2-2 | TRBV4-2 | CASSQAPSGVPSNTGELFF
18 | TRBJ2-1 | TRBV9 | CASSVQEVTSFTYNEQFF
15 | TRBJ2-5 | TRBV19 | CAVWVTSGIRKTQYF
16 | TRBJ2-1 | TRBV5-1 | CASSSLGLAGNNEQFF
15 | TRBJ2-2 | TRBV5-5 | CASSLFPVNTGELFF
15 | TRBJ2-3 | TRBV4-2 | CASSQEGPSTDTQYF
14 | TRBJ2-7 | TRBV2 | CASRTGTLSYEQYF
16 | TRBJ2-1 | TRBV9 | CASSEGGDSTYNEQFF
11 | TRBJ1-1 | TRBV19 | CASSKRTEAFF
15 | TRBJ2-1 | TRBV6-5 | CASSYPTSRGNEQFF
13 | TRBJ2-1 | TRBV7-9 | CASSQDWSNEQFF
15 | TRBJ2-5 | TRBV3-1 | CASSQRDYPMETQYF
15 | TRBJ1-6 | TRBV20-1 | CSASQWGNGNSPLHF
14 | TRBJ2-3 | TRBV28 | CASSFSLAGAPMYF